This T cell receptor beta chain was obtained from a study of patients and donors after allogeneic stem cell transplantation. Trimming at V came to 7 bases and at J to 4 bases, leaving 7 bases not matched to a gene. Germline lookup yields CDR1 DFQATT and CDR2 SNEGSKA (reference sequence). CDR3 size: 13 residues. TCRdb re-derived calls from the RT-PCR reads in MiXCR, one entry per CDR3 protein. The sample consists of 900,000 to 1,000,000 distinct CDR3 sequences, approximately 18% of them appearing once. This clonotype has only one observation. This receptor was obtained from a human donor who was either an allogeneic HSCT recipient or a stem cell or donor lymphocyte infusion donor (not recorded which). It is not recorded whose cells these are; they may come from a transplant donor. The sequenced sample was blood, either unsorted or a sorted T cell fraction (not recorded which). The chain is built from TRBV20-1 and TRBJ2-3, with TRBD2 matching 8 bases. The CDR3 loop reads CSGREGGADTQYF. The CDR3 DNA is TGCAGTGGTCGGGAGGGTGGGGCAGATACGCAGTATTTT.